Detailed here is one TCR beta chain. The antigen is undetermined. The authors obtained PBMCs from 9 to 10 ml of fresh peripheral blood. Germline CDR1 reads MNHNS; CDR2 reads SASEGT. V was pared by 0 bases and J by 0 bases, with 5 bases of the junction left unmatched. There are 16 residues in the CDR3. This entry is derived from a study of T cells in Graves' hyperthyroidism and ophthalmopathy. Researchers amplified the TCR beta CDR3 regions from RNA transcripts. A set of HTBI primers served as the primers for a first-round RT-PCR of the TCR CDR3. TCRdb redid the calling of the multiplex PCR reads with MiXCR, one entry per CDR3 protein. The repertoire holds hundreds of thousands of distinct CDR3 sequences, with 13% to 15% as singletons. Study observations and caveats: Stable hyperthyroidism and ophthalmopathy were separated using 13 V-J signatures.

The sequenced material came from blood. The sequence was obtained from a young woman with Graves' hyperthyroidism. This chain links TRBV6-1 with TRBJ2-7; 7 nucleotides agree with TRBD2. The CDR3 region has the DNA TGTGCCAGCAGTGAAGCGGTGGGACTAATCTCCTACGAGCAGTACTTC. It is translated as CASSEAVGLISYEQYF.